Below, 13 T cell receptor beta chains from the same sample are listed, as sequenced in a study of CD8 T cells in ankylosing spondylitis (dated by TCRdb to the late 2010s). Their recognized antigens are unknown. General conclusions and limits of the study: A TCR beta motif of seven or eight highly homologous amino acid variants appeared characteristic of blood from ankylosing spondylitis patients.

The receptor library was made with 5' RACE. Sequencing used an Illumina HiSeq 2500. TCRdb reran the public reads through fastp at Q25 and MiXCR, keeping productive beta chains. Each entry merges the rows of one CDR3 protein and shows their most common DNA and genes. Counted in this sample were 750,000 to 850,000 distinct CDR3 sequences; over 9.5% of them appeared once. The top ten hold 0.51% of the sample. Sample: blood, either unsorted or a sorted T cell fraction (not recorded which). These TCRs come from a male donor with ankylosing spondylitis.

In its sample, this clonotype was seen a few times. The chain uses TRBV12-3 or TRBV12-4 and TRBJ2-2, with a weak D call TRBD2 (5 bases). The CDR3 length is 14 residues. V was clipped by 7 bases and J by 8 bases, with 17 bases between them. The CDR3 region is CASILTRGAGELFF. The CDR3 DNA sequence: TGTGCCAGCATTCTAACCCGGGGTGCAGGGGAGCTGTTTTTT.

This clonotype was found many times. This chain links TRBV6-5 with TRBJ2-1; tentatively, D is TRBD1 (6 bases). CDR1 is MNHEY and CDR2 is SVGAGI in the germline V gene. Trimming shortened V by 3 bases and J by 5 bases, and 8 bases separated the two germline ends. This CDR3 contains 13 residues. CDR3 in DNA: TGTGCCAGCAGTTATAGGACAGACAATGAGCAGTTCTTC. Translated: CASSYRTDNEQFF.

This clonotype was observed a handful of times. This chain joins TRBV6-5 and TRBJ1-2, with D possibly being TRBD1 (5 bases). Germline-derived CDR1 and CDR2 are MNHEY and SVGAGI. There are 14 residues in the CDR3. V gave up 2 bases and J gave up 2 bases, with 9 bases separating them. The CDR3 region has the DNA TGTGCCAGCAGTTACGGCACAGGAAACTATGGCTACACCTTC. Its protein is CASSYGTGNYGYTF.

This clonotype was seen only a few times. V is TRBV18 and J is TRBJ2-3, with 9 nucleotides matching TRBD2. V gave up 3 bases and J gave up 5 bases; unmatched junction bases: 9. The CDR3 has 16 amino acids. Germline V gives CDR1 KGHSH, CDR2 LQKENI. The CDR3 DNA is TGTGCCAGCTCACCGCCCTCCGGGACTAGCCTAGATACGCAGTATTTT. Encoded protein: CASSPPSGTSLDTQYF.

This chain links TRBV20-1 with TRBJ2-5; D possibly corresponds to TRBD1 (6 bases). The germline V gene has CDR1 DFQATT and CDR2 SNEGSKA (reference sequence). The ends were cut back, 3 bases at V and 5 bases at J, with 13 bases in the middle. The length of the CDR3 is 13 residues. CDR3 sequence: CSASLGAEETQYF. CDR3 in DNA: TGCAGTGCTAGTCTGGGGGCGGAGGAGACCCAGTACTTC.

This chain's CDR3 is CASSLFAGGSYNEQFF. Written as DNA, the CDR3 is TGTGCCAGCAGCCTTTTTGCGGGAGGGTCCTACAATGAGCAGTTCTTC. This sequence joins TRBV11-2 and TRBJ2-1; 9 bases line up with TRBD2. The CDR3 extends over 16 amino acids. V lost 5 bases, J lost 1 base, and 6 bases stayed unmatched. Looked up from germline, CDR1 is SGHAT and CDR2 is FQNNGV. The whole variable domain, remainder taken from reference TRBV11-2 and TRBJ2-1, is EAGVAQSPRYKIIEKRQSVAFWCNPISGHATLYWYQQILGQGPKLLIQFQNNGVVDDSQLPKDRFSAERLKGVDSTLKIQPAKLEDSAVYLCASSLFAGGSYNEQFFGPGTRLTVL.

This clonotype has a count of ten or more. This chain links TRBV20-1 with TRBJ2-5, with 12 bases identical to TRBD2. V trimming: 6 bases; J trimming: 1 base; junction bases outside the gene matches: 3. The CDR3 extends over 14 amino acids. CDR1 and CDR2 from the germline V gene are DFQATT and SNEGSKA (reference sequence). The DNA for the CDR3 is TGCAGTGCCAGGACTAGCGGGACCCAAGAGACCCAGTACTTC. Encoded protein: CSARTSGTQETQYF.

This clonotype was recorded at least ten times. The chain carries TRBV29-1 and TRBJ2-1, with 7 bases matching TRBD2. The CDR3 extends over 13 amino acids. Germline CDR1 and CDR2: SQVTM and ANQGSEA. J lost 7 bases, V lost 3 bases, and 6 bases had no gene match. This CDR3 reads CSVDGGSANEQFF. CDR3 sequence (DNA): TGCAGCGTTGATGGCGGGAGTGCAAATGAGCAGTTCTTC.

The rearrangement links TRBV20-1 to TRBJ2-5; a weak D match, TRBD2 (6 bases). The V end lost 8 bases, the J end lost 0 bases, and 13 bases lay between the germline ends. Per germline, CDR1 DFQATT and CDR2 SNEGSKA (reference sequence). The CDR3 is made up of 13 amino acids. The CDR3 reads CSTHRGYQETQYF. CDR3 DNA: TGCAGTACACATCGGGGGTACCAAGAGACCCAGTACTTC.

This clonotype turned up a few times. V is TRBV6-1 and J is TRBJ2-7, with D perhaps TRBD1 (6 bases). V gave up 8 bases and J gave up 3 bases, with 17 bases separating them. Germline V gives CDR1 MNHNS, CDR2 SASEGT. This CDR3 has 14 amino acids. CDR3 region: CASSLLRGIYEQYF. For the CDR3, the DNA is TGTGCCAGCTCTCTATTGAGGGGGATCTACGAGCAGTACTTC.

This clonotype has at least ten counts. The chain has TRBV20-1 and TRBJ2-7; a weak D match, TRBD2 (5 bases). Germline V gene sequence: CDR1 DFQATT, CDR2 SNEGSKA (reference sequence). The CDR3 is 12 residues long. Trimming cost V 0 bases and J 9 bases, with 12 bases left between them. The CDR3 coding sequence is TGCAGTGCTAGAGATCTAGCCCGGGGGCAGTACTTC. Its protein product is CSARDLARGQYF.

This clonotype was recorded many times. This chain joins TRBV20-1 and TRBJ1-1; maybe TRBD1 (5 bases). The CDR3 is 14 residues long. Germline V gene sequence: CDR1 DFQATT, CDR2 SNEGSKA (reference sequence). V lost 0 bases and J lost 3, with 11 bases in between. DNA for the CDR3: TGCAGTGCTAGAGAGCCCAAAGGGGACACTGAAGCTTTCTTT. Residues: CSAREPKGDTEAFF.

This clonotype was detected a few times. J is TRBJ1-4 and V is TRBV24-1; D call uncertain. V lost 3 bases to trimming and J lost 5 bases, with 6 bases between them. CDR1 is KGHDR, CDR2 SFDVKD, per germline. CDR3 length: 13 amino acids. The chain's CDR3 is CATSDLDNEKLFF. CDR3 nucleotides: TGTGCCACCAGTGATCTCGACAATGAAAAACTGTTTTTT.